What follows are 10 T cell receptor beta chains derived from one specimen sequenced in a study of T cell responses to AZD1222 COVID-19 vaccine. Libraries were prepared by immunoSEQ multiplex PCR; TCRdb keeps only in-frame clonotypes and omits some of them. The sample lists 75,000 to 100,000 clones; about nine tenths were seen once. The sequencing used peripheral blood, collected on day 0 of AZD1222 vaccination. These receptors all stem from an adult in good health.

This clone was seen only once. V and J are TRBV25-1 and TRBJ1-6; TRBD1 is a possible D gene (5 bases). Germline loops: CDR1 MGHDK, CDR2 SYGVNS. Trimming pared 10 bases from V and 6 bases from J, leaving 10 bases between. This CDR3 contains 12 residues. The chain's CDR3 is CATRGGNSPLHF. The DNA for the CDR3 is TGTGCCACCCGGGGGGGTAATTCACCCCTCCACTTT.

The sample holds one count of this clone. The V and J genes are TRBV29-1 and TRBJ2-7; perhaps TRBD2 as D (7 bases). Germline V gene lookup returns CDR1 SQVTM and CDR2 ANQGSEA. V lost 8 bases and J lost 4, with 18 bases in between. The CDR3 is made up of 13 amino acids. Here the CDR3 reads CSFRRGAQYEQYF. The CDR3 region has the DNA TGCAGCTTCCGACGGGGGGCGCAATACGAGCAGTACTTC.

The V call is TRBV5-1, the J call TRBJ1-4; 9 bases agree with TRBD1. The CDR3 runs 15 residues. Per germline, CDR1 SGHRS and CDR2 YFSETQ. V gave up 3 bases and J gave up 7 bases; unmatched junction bases: 7. In nucleotides, the CDR3 is TGCGCCAGCAGCTATACAGGGGGCGGGCGTGAAAAACTGTTTTTT. Amino acid sequence: CASSYTGGGREKLFF.

The rearrangement joins TRBV2 to TRBJ2-1; a weak D match, TRBD1 (5 bases). This CDR3 has 12 amino acids. Germline V gene sequence: CDR1 SNHLY, CDR2 FYNNEI. V lost 5 bases to trimming and J lost 6 bases, with 8 bases between them. The CDR3 region is CASSSDSNEQFF. In DNA, the CDR3 is TGTGCCAGCAGTTCTGACAGCAATGAGCAGTTCTTC. Full variable domain (rest looked up from reference TRBV2 and TRBJ2-1): EPEVTQTPSHQVTQMGQEVILRCVPISNHLYFYWYRQILGQKVEFLVSFYNNEISEKSEIFDDQFSVERPDGSNFTLKIRSTKLEDSAMYFCASSSDSNEQFFGPGTRLTVL.

The chain uses TRBV7-3 and TRBJ2-7; D remains unclear. Germline V gives CDR1 SGHTA, CDR2 FQGTGA. Between the trimmed V and J ends, which lost 2 bases and 3 bases, there was a span of 8 bases. The CDR3 spans 13 residues. CDR3 protein: CASSLDRNYEQYF. In nucleotides, the CDR3 is TGTGCCAGCAGCTTAGACCGTAACTACGAGCAGTACTTC.

The chain is built from TRBV10-2 and TRBJ2-2; D is uncertain. Germline V gene sequence: CDR1 WSHSY, CDR2 SAAADI. The CDR3 has 12 amino acids. V was cut by 6 bases and J by 6 bases, with 8 bases left in between. The CDR3 DNA sequence: TGCGCCAGCAGACAGTCTGCCGGGGAGCTGTTTTTT. Its protein product is CASRQSAGELFF.

This clone has a handful of counts. The J gene is TRBJ2-1, the V gene TRBV6-1; unclear D gene. The CDR3 runs 17 residues. The V end was cut by 4 bases, the J end by 2 bases, with 18 bases between. CDR1 and CDR2 (germline): MNHNS, SASEGT. CDR3 residues: CASSVSLQHVTYNEQFF. The CDR3 DNA follows: TGTGCCAGCAGTGTTTCCTTACAACACGTTACCTACAATGAGCAGTTCTTC.

The chain links TRBV6-5 to TRBJ1-6, with D possibly being TRBD1 (6 bases). V was clipped by 2 bases and J by 4 bases, with 12 bases between them. CDR3 length: 16 amino acids. From germline, CDR1 is MNHEY and CDR2 SVGAGI. The chain's CDR3 is CASSYDPTGYNSPLHF. The CDR3 DNA reads TGTGCCAGCAGTTACGACCCGACAGGATATAATTCACCCCTCCACTTT.

The chain is built from TRBV28 and TRBJ1-4, with D tentatively TRBD1 (5 bases). The CDR3 has 13 amino acids. V lost 5 bases, J lost 8 bases, and 12 bases lay in between. Germline loops: CDR1 MDHEN, CDR2 SYDVKM. CDR3 in amino acids: CASSRGIEEKLFF. The CDR3 DNA is TGTGCCAGCAGTCGGGGGATCGAGGAAAAACTGTTTTTT.

The gene calls are TRBV30 and TRBJ2-3; a possible D gene is TRBD1 (6 bases). This CDR3 has 14 residues. The germline V gene encodes CDR1 GTSNPN and CDR2 SVGIG (reference sequence). V dropped 6 bases and J dropped 1 base, with 14 bases sitting between them. The CDR3 protein is CACSDRRRTDTQYF. For the CDR3, the DNA is TGTGCCTGTTCGGACAGACGTCGCACAGATACGCAGTATTTT.